This TCR beta chain was found in a study of glioma-infiltrating T cells. Regarding the study as a whole: Non-neoplastic patients had below-expected tissue-blood divergence, while all gliomas exceeded expectation. CDR3 overlap between tissue and blood was very small.

TCR alpha and beta CDR3 regions were amplified from RNA using iRepertoire nested multiplex PCR. Tissue mRNA or PBMC total RNA, 100-400 ng, went into one-step reverse transcription and amplification. MiXCR, applied by TCRdb to the multiplex PCR reads, yields one record per CDR3 protein. The sample has roughly 200,000 distinct CDR3 sequences; roughly 32% are singletons. This clonotype was seen ten or more times. Its antigen is currently unknown. The ends were cut back, 3 bases at V and 4 bases at J, with 10 bases in the middle. Germline V gene sequence: CDR1 MNHNS, CDR2 SASEGT. This CDR3 spans 14 amino acids.

V usage is TRBV6-1 and J usage is TRBJ2-1; D possibly matches TRBD1 or TRBD2 (5 bases each). This receptor was identified in a human donor with low-grade glioma or glioblastoma, undergoing nonglioma brain surgery, or in good health (not recorded which). Sequencing was carried out using glioma tissue, nonneoplastic brain tissue, or PBMCs (not recorded which). Written as DNA, the CDR3 is TGTGCCAGCAGTGAGGGGGAGAGATACAATGAGCAGTTCTTC. Protein: CASSEGERYNEQFF.